One and the same sample provided the 3 T cell receptor beta chains below, sequenced in a study of T and B cells in COVID-19 patients. TRB was amplified from roughly 250-500 ng of blood genomic DNA. Multiplex PCR with BIOMED2 TRB-A/B primer pools amplified TRB rearrangements. TCRdb reanalysed the multiplex PCR reads using MiXCR and keeps one entry per CDR3 protein. This sample has roughly 15,000 distinct CDR3 sequences, with 28% found just once. The sample was blood. The receptors derive from a human donor who had recovered from COVID-19.

This clonotype has a count of ten or more. The CDR3 nucleotides read TGTGCCAGCAGTCGGCTGGGGGCGCGGGCTGGCTACACCTTC. Protein: CASSRLGARAGYTF. The chain uses TRBV6-5 and TRBJ1-2, with D tentatively TRBD1 (6 bases). This CDR3 has 14 amino acids. Germline loops: CDR1 MNHEY, CDR2 SVGAGI. Trimming cost V 5 bases and J 7 bases, with 17 bases left between them.

V is TRBV27 and J is TRBJ1-5; 8 bases are a match to TRBD1. V was clipped by 2 bases and J by 2 bases; unmatched bases: 5. Per the germline V gene, CDR1 is MNHEY and CDR2 is SMNVEV (reference sequence). The CDR3 spans 16 residues. DNA of the CDR3: TGTGCCAGCAGTTTAAGACTGACAGGGGGCAATCAGCCCCAGCATTTT. Encoded protein: CASSLRLTGGNQPQHF.

The V call is TRBV7-9, the J call TRBJ1-2, with D uncertain. This CDR3 is built from 15 residues. CDR1 is SEHNR, CDR2 FQNEAQ, per germline (reference sequence). V lost 4 bases and J 3 bases, leaving 15 bases between the germline ends. The CDR3 protein is CASSSTPGKDYGYTF. The CDR3, as DNA: TGTGCCAGCAGCTCCACTCCAGGCAAGGACTATGGCTACACCTTC.